This record concerns one T cell receptor (beta chain) sequence. TCRdb used MiXCR to reprocess the 5' RACE reads, holding one entry per CDR3 protein. The sample yields 550,000 to 700,000 distinct CDR3 sequences, around 20% seen once. The data originate from a study of identical twins. Germline V gene sequence: CDR1 MNHNS, CDR2 SASEGT. V was clipped by 4 bases and J by 3 bases, with 10 bases between them. The CDR3 contains 14 residues. The same sample was also used in a study of T cells expressing NK-cell markers.

The sequence was obtained from a woman aged 18-29 years in good health. The rearrangement uses TRBV6-1 and TRBJ2-1; perhaps TRBD2 as D (6 bases). The sequencing sample was made of PBMCs. For the CDR3, the DNA is TGTGCCAGCAGTGGCGGGATTAACTACAATGAGCAGTTCTTC. It yields the protein CASSGGINYNEQFF.